The 21 T cell receptor beta chains below were found in one sample sequenced in a study of T cell repertoires in cytomegalovirus infection. TCRdb used MiXCR to reprocess the reads, holding one entry per CDR3 protein. The repertoire holds about 260,000 distinct CDR3 sequences, with roughly an eighth as singletons. The sequenced material came from PBMCs. The receptor set was obtained from a human donor in good health (CMV status not recorded). Some clones in this sample may be carry-over from other donors' samples.

This clonotype was picked up many times. This chain uses TRBV7-2 with TRBJ1-5; 10 nucleotides line up with TRBD1. Germline values: CDR1 SGHTA, CDR2 FQGNSA. The CDR3 sequence is 16 residues long. J was trimmed by 4 bases and V by 5 bases; bases with no gene match: 8. The CDR3: CASSLGDRGGNQPQHF. Written as DNA, the CDR3 is TGTGCCAGCAGCCTGGGGGACAGGGGTGGTAATCAGCCCCAGCATTTT. The complete variable domain, with remaining parts taken from reference TRBV7-2 and TRBJ1-5, reads GAGVSQSPSNKVTEKGKDVELRCDPISGHTALYWYRQSLGQGLEFLIYFQGNSAPDKSGLPSDRFSAERTGGSVSTLTIQRTQQEDSAVYLCASSLGDRGGNQPQHFGDGTRLSIL.

Comment on this clonotype: A much larger clone lies one base from this, so it may be a read error. The rearrangement joins TRBV6-6 to TRBJ2-7; a weak D match, TRBD2 (7 bases). The CDR3 length is 17 residues. Germline V gene lookup returns CDR1 MNHNY and CDR2 SVGAGI (reference sequence). The CDR3, as DNA: TGTACCAGCAGTTACGGGGAGGGGGGACCAAGAGGCTACGAGCAGTACTTC. Its protein is CTSSYGEGGPRGYEQYF.

V gene TRBV7-6 combines with J gene TRBJ2-7, with 9 bases aligning to TRBD1. Germline CDR1 is SGHVS and CDR2 is FNYEAQ. With V trimmed by 4 bases and J by 1 base, 5 bases remained unmatched. The CDR3 has 15 residues. The CDR3 here is CASSSGQGHSYEQYF. The DNA for the CDR3 is TGTGCCAGCAGCTCGGGACAGGGCCATTCCTACGAGCAGTACTTC.

This clonotype was counted a few times. CDR3 nucleotide sequence: TGTGCCAGCAGTTCCCGGACAGAGGGAACCGGGGAGCTGTTTTTT. Residues: CASSSRTEGTGELFF. This chain joins TRBV6-6 and TRBJ2-2; D perhaps matches TRBD1 (6 bases). V gave up 4 bases and J gave up 5 bases, with 14 bases separating them. The V gene's germline CDR1 is MNHNY and CDR2 SVGAGI (reference sequence). The CDR3 loop spans 15 amino acids.

The genes are TRBV12-3 or TRBV12-4 and TRBJ1-6, with TRBD1 matching 8 bases. This CDR3 spans 12 amino acids. V shed 5 bases and J 14 bases; nucleotides not matched to a gene: 5. CDR3 sequence reads: CASSISGGTLHF. In DNA form, the CDR3 reads TGTGCCAGCAGTATATCAGGGGGCACCCTCCACTTT.

Concerning this clonotype itself: An end of the junction does not agree with germline; a read error may underlie this. The chain has TRBV7-8 and TRBJ1-2; 7 nucleotides match TRBD1. The CDR3 length is 15 residues. Germline V gene lookup returns CDR1 SGHVS and CDR2 FQNEAQ. CDR3 residues: CTSSDRASPNYGYTF. The CDR3 nucleotides are TGTACCAGCTCAGACAGGGCGTCTCCTAACTATGGCTACACCTTC.

This rearrangement joins TRBV20-1 to TRBJ1-6; tentatively, D is TRBD1 (5 bases). V was cut by 6 bases and J by 4 bases, with 10 bases left in between. The V gene's germline CDR1 is DFQATT and CDR2 SNEGSKA (reference sequence). This CDR3 region has 13 residues. The DNA for the CDR3 is TGCAGTGCCGGGGACTTATATAATTCACCCCTCCACTTT. The encoded protein is CSAGDLYNSPLHF.

The J gene is TRBJ1-5, the V gene TRBV28; D not certain. V was trimmed by 10 bases and J by 4 bases, leaving 14 bases between them. This CDR3 is built from 13 residues. Per the germline V gene, CDR1 is MDHEN and CDR2 is SYDVKM. CDR3 nucleotides: TGTGCCACGGTCGGAGCAGCTAATCAGCCCCAGCATTTT. Translating it yields CATVGAANQPQHF.

In this sample, this clonotype turned up many times. V is TRBV7-2 and J is TRBJ2-5; D ambiguous. The V end was cut by 7 bases, the J end by 4 bases, with 13 bases between. The CDR3 has 13 amino acids. Germline V gives CDR1 SGHTA, CDR2 FQGNSA. The CDR3 nucleotides are TGTGCCAGCATCGATAAATGGGGAGAGACCCAGTACTTC. Translated, it gives CASIDKWGETQYF.

This chain uses TRBV29-1 with TRBJ2-3; TRBD1 matches 9 bases. CDR1 SQVTM and CDR2 ANQGSEA come from the germline V gene. J gave up 6 bases and V 6 bases, and 7 bases lay outside the gene matches. This CDR3 has 13 amino acids. CDR3 coding DNA: TGCAGCGTGGGACAGGGTCTTTTGGATACGCAGTATTTT. Translating it yields CSVGQGLLDTQYF.

There are many counts of this clonotype. The rearrangement joins TRBV10-1 to TRBJ2-1, with unresolved D. The CDR3 consists of 13 residues. The germline CDR1 and CDR2 sequences are WNHNN and SYGVQD (reference sequence). The ends were cut back, 3 bases at V and 2 bases at J, with 5 bases in the middle. The CDR3 protein is CASSENAYNEQFF. The CDR3 nucleotides are TGCGCCAGCAGTGAAAATGCCTACAATGAGCAGTTCTTC.

This clonotype was detected many times. The genes are TRBV6-5 and TRBJ2-5, with 8 bases fitting TRBD2. Germline values: CDR1 MNHEY, CDR2 SVGAGI. V gave up 3 bases and J gave up 7 bases; unmatched junction bases: 7. The CDR3 loop spans 14 amino acids. CDR3 coding DNA: TGTGCCAGCAGTTATCAAGCGGGAGATGGGACCCAGTACTTC. It is translated as CASSYQAGDGTQYF.

This clonotype was detected many times. The rearrangement joins TRBV7-9 to TRBJ1-5; D ambiguous. CDR3 size: 14 residues. CDR1 and CDR2 (germline): SEHNR, FQNEAQ (reference sequence). The germline V and J ends were trimmed by 5 bases and 11 bases, with 19 bases remaining between them. The CDR3 DNA sequence: TGTGCCAGCAGCCCAAATCAGACGCACTTGACCCAGCATTTT. Amino acid sequence: CASSPNQTHLTQHF. The variable domain in full, with the rest retrieved from reference TRBV7-9 and TRBJ1-5, is DTGVSQNPRHKITKRGQNVTFRCDPISEHNRLYWYRQTLGQGPEFLTYFQNEAQLEKSRLLSDRFSAERPKGSFSTLEIQRTEQGDSAMYLCASSPNQTHLTQHFGDGTRLSIL.

The CDR3 region has the DNA TGTGCCAGCAGTTTACCGACATCCCGAGGAACTGAAGCTTTCTTT. Translated, it gives CASSLPTSRGTEAFF. The chain employs TRBV28 and TRBJ1-1; no reliable D call. Germline V lookup: CDR1 MDHEN, CDR2 SYDVKM. Trimming stripped 2 bases from V and 5 bases from J, with 15 bases between. The CDR3 extends over 15 amino acids.

The chain is built from TRBV15 and TRBJ1-5; D is unclear. CDR1 and CDR2 (germline): LNHNV, YYDKDF (reference sequence). The CDR3 has 14 residues. Between the trimmed V and J ends, which lost 1 base and 7 bases, there was a span of 11 bases. The CDR3 loop reads CATSRVGAGQPQHF. The CDR3 nucleotides read TGTGCCACCAGCAGAGTGGGTGCTGGGCAGCCCCAGCATTTT.

There are a few counts of this clonotype. Written as DNA, the CDR3 is TGTGCCACCAGTGATTACACCGGGGCAGGGACCTACGAGCAGTACTTC. Its translation: CATSDYTGAGTYEQYF. This chain uses TRBV24-1 with TRBJ2-7; perhaps D is TRBD1 or TRBD2 (5 bases each). The CDR3 consists of 16 residues. Trimming stripped 2 bases from V and 2 bases from J, with 15 bases between. Germline loops: CDR1 KGHDR, CDR2 SFDVKD.

The chain uses TRBV20-1 and TRBJ2-7; D perhaps matches TRBD2 (6 bases). Trimming cost V 6 bases and J 4 bases, with 22 bases left between them. In germline, CDR1 is DFQATT, CDR2 SNEGSKA (reference sequence). This CDR3 is 15 amino acids long. The CDR3 spells CSAAALGTSNYEQYF. Here the CDR3 DNA reads TGCAGTGCCGCGGCCTTAGGGACTTCAAATTACGAGCAGTACTTC.

This chain connects TRBV28 to TRBJ2-7, with 10 bases fitting TRBD2. Germline V gives CDR1 MDHEN, CDR2 SYDVKM. V lost 8 bases to trimming and J lost 2 bases; unmatched junction nucleotides: 6. This CDR3 has 14 amino acids. In DNA, the CDR3 is TGTGCCAGCCAGGGACTAGCGATCACCTACGAGCAGTACTTC. It codes for CASQGLAITYEQYF.

This clonotype has only a few counts. This rearrangement joins TRBV5-6 to TRBJ2-7; D call uncertain. The CDR3 covers 13 residues. The germline CDR1 and CDR2 sequences are SGHDT and YYEEEE. The germline V and J ends were trimmed by 5 bases and 3 bases, with 12 bases remaining between them. The chain's CDR3 is CASRSQFYYEQYF. The CDR3 DNA is TGTGCCAGCAGGTCACAATTTTACTACGAGCAGTACTTC.

This rearrangement joins TRBV5-1 to TRBJ2-2, with no clear D. The CDR3 totals 13 residues. Germline CDR1 and CDR2: SGHRS and YFSETQ. V was clipped by 6 bases and J by 1 base, with 7 bases between them. The CDR3 region has the DNA TGCGCCAGCACGAGTGTGAACACCGGGGAGCTGTTTTTT. Its protein is CASTSVNTGELFF.

At least ten counts were recorded for this clonotype. The genes are TRBV7-2 and TRBJ2-1, with a weak D call TRBD2 (5 bases). Germline loops: CDR1 SGHTA, CDR2 FQGNSA. V was cut by 0 bases and J by 8 bases, with 11 bases left in between. The CDR3 is 14 amino acids. This CDR3 is CASSLADLADEQFF. In DNA form, the CDR3 reads TGTGCCAGCAGCTTAGCGGACTTAGCCGATGAGCAGTTCTTC.